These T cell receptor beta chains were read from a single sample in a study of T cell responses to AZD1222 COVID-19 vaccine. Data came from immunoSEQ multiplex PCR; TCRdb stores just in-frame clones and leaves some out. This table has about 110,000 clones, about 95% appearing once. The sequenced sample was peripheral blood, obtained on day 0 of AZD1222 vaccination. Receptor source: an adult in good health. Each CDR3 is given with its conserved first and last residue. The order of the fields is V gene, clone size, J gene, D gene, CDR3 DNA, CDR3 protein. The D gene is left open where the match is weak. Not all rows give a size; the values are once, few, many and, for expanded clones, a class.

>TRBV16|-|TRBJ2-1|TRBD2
TGTGCCAGCAGCCAGCTTACCCGGACTAGCGGGAAAAATGAGCAGTTCTTC
CASSQLTRTSGKNEQFF
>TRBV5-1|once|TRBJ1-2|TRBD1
TGCGCCAGCAGCCACGGACAGGCCTATGGCTACACCTTC
CASSHGQAYGYTF
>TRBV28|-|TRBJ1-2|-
TGTGCCAGCAGTTTATCTGATAGGGCACCAAGCTATGGCTACACCTTC
CASSLSDRAPSYGYTF
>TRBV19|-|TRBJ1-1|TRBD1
TGTGCCAGTAGCGTTAGAACAGGGGGTTCCATGAACACTGAAGCTTTCTTT
CASSVRTGGSMNTEAFF
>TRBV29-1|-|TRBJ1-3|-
TGCAGCGTTGTGTCCCGAGGCGCGAACTCTGGAAACACCATATATTTT
CSVVSRGANSGNTIYF
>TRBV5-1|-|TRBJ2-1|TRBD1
TGCGCCAGCAGCCAAAAACCCTTCACAGGGGTGCCCTACAATGAGCAGTTCTTC
CASSQKPFTGVPYNEQFF
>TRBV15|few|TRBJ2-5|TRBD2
TGTGCCACCAGCAGAGATCTGACTAGCGGGAGTATCGGAGAGACCCAGTACTTC
CATSRDLTSGSIGETQYF
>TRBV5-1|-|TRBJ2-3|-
TGCGCCAGCAGCCTCTCCACAGATACGCAGTATTTT
CASSLSTDTQYF
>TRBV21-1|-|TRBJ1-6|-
TGTGCCAGCAGCAAAGTAGGACAGGGGGTCTGTTCACCCCTCCACTTT
CASSKVGQGVCSPLHF
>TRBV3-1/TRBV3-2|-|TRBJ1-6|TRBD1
TGTGCCAGCAGCTTCGGACAGGGGCGATCACCCCTCCACTTT
CASSFGQGRSPLHF
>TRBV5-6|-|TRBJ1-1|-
TGTGCCAGCAGCTTACCCTTTAGGGGCGCCGGAGCGAACACTGAAGCTTTCTTT
CASSLPFRGAGANTEAFF
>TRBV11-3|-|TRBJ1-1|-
TGTGCAATCCAGATGAACACTGAAGCTTTCTTT
CAIQMNTEAFF
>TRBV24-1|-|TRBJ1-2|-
TGTGCCACCAGCCCAGGGGAATATGGCTACACCTTC
CATSPGEYGYTF
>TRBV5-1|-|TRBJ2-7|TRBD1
TGCGCCAGCAGCTTATGGTTCCTGGACAGGGGTTCCTACGAGCAGTACTTC
CASSLWFLDRGSYEQYF
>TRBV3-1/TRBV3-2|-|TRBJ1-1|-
TGTGCCAGCAGCCGGACCGGCGGGAGAGCGGCTTTCTTT
CASSRTGGRAAFF
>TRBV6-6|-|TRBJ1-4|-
TGTGCCAGCAGTTACAGCCCGGCGAGGGAAAAACTGTTTTTT
CASSYSPAREKLFF
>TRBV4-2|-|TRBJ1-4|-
TGTGCCAGCAGCCAAGATCCGGACATAACTAATGAAAAACTGTTTTTT
CASSQDPDITNEKLFF
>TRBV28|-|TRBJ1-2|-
TGTGCCAGCAGTTTAGACAGTAACTATGGCTACACCTTC
CASSLDSNYGYTF
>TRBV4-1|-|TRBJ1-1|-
TGCGCCAGCAGCCACCCCGGGGAGAACACTGAAGCTTTCTTT
CASSHPGENTEAFF
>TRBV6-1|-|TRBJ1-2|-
TGTGCCAGCAGTGAAGGCAGAACCTATGGCTACACCTTC
CASSEGRTYGYTF
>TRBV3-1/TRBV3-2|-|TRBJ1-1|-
TGTGCCAGCAGCCAGACAGGTCGAGGTCCGAACACTGAAGCTTTCTTT
CASSQTGRGPNTEAFF
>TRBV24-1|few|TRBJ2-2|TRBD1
TGTGCCACCAGTGCTACGTCCGGGACAGGGAAGGCCGGGGAGCTGTTTTTT
CATSATSGTGKAGELFF
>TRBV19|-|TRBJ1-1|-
TGTGCCAGTAGTTGGGGCACTGAAGCTTTCTTT
CASSWGTEAFF
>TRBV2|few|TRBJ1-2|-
TGTGCCAGCAGTGAAGGGCAAGCCTACTATGGCTACACCTTC
CASSEGQAYYGYTF
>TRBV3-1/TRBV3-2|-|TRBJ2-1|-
TGTGCCAGCAGCCAGAATCAGGGAGATGAGCAGTTCTTC
CASSQNQGDEQFF
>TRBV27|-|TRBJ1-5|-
TGTGCCAGCAGTTTGGGGTACAATCAGCCCCAGCATTTT
CASSLGYNQPQHF
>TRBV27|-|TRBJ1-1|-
TGTGCCAGCAGTAAAACTACGAACACTGAAGCTTTCTTT
CASSKTTNTEAFF
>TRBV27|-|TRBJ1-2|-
TGTGCCAGCAGTCCAAGGAACGGAGGCTACACCTTC
CASSPRNGGYTF
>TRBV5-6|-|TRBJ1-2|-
TGTGCCAGCAGCCCCGGGCCAGCAACGGGCTACACCTTC
CASSPGPATGYTF
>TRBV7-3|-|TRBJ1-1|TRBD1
TGTGCCAGCAGCGCGGACAGGGCTAACACTGAAGCTTTCTTT
CASSADRANTEAFF
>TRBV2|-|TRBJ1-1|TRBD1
TGTGCCAGCAGTCAGGGGGCCGGCGAAACTGAAGCTTTCTTT
CASSQGAGETEAFF
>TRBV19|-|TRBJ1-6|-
TGTGCCAGTAGTCTCCTTAGGTGGTCACCCCTCCACTTT
CASSLLRWSPLHF
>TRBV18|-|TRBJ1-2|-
TGTGCCAGCTCACCACCAGGGACGTCAAACTATGGCTACACCTTC
CASSPPGTSNYGYTF
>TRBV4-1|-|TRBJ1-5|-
TGCGCCAGCAGCCAAGAAATTAAGAGGCGCAATCAGCCCCAGCATTTT
CASSQEIKRRNQPQHF
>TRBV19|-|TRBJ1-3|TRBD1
TGTGCCAGTAGTAACAACAGGGGCGGAGGAAACACCATATATTTT
CASSNNRGGGNTIYF
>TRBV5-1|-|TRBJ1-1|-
TGCGCCAGCAGCTTGGTGGGGGCTGAGTTCCACAGAGATACTGAAGCTTTCTTT
CASSLVGAEFHRDTEAFF
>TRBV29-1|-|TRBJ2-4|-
TGCAGCGTTGAAGATGTAGGGGCCAAAAACATTCAGTACTTC
CSVEDVGAKNIQYF
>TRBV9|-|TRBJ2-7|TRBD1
TGTGCCAGCAGCGTGGGACAGGGAGACTACGAGCAGTACTTC
CASSVGQGDYEQYF
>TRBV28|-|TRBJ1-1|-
TGTGCCAGCAGTTCGGTCGGGGACTTCGATACTGAAGCTTTCTTT
CASSSVGDFDTEAFF
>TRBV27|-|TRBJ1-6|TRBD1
TGTGCCAGCAGTTCTTATCTCAGGGGGCGCAGAAATTCACCCCTCCACTTT
CASSSYLRGRRNSPLHF
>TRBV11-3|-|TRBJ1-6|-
TGTGCCAGCGTGAGGTCGGCAGACGGTATAGTTTCACCCCTCCACTTT
CASVRSADGIVSPLHF
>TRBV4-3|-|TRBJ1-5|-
TGCGCCAGCAGCCAATCCAGCAATCAGCCCCAGCATTTT
CASSQSSNQPQHF
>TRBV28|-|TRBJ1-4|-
TGTGCCAGCAGTGCCCCGGGAGGGGCTCTGGAAAAACTGTTTTTT
CASSAPGGALEKLFF
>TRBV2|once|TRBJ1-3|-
TGTGCCAGCAGGAGGGAGGTCAATCTCTCATCTGGAAACACCATATATTTT
CASRREVNLSSGNTIYF
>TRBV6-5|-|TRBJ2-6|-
TGTGCCAGTGGGTTTGTCTCTGGGGCCAACGTCCTGACTTTC
CASGFVSGANVLTF
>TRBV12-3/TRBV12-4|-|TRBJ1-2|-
TGTGCCAGCAGTTTATTGGGGATAGGTGGCTACACCTTC
CASSLLGIGGYTF
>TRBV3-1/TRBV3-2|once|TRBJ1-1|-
TGTGCCAGCAGCCACGACAGTAACGAAGCTTTCTTT
CASSHDSNEAFF
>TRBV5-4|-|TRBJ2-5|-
TGTGCCAGCAGCTTGGAGCCGTTCCAAGAGACCCAGTACTTC
CASSLEPFQETQYF
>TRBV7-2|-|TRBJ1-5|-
TGTGCCAGCAGCCGGGCGGCAGGGACCAATCAGCCCCAGCATTTT
CASSRAAGTNQPQHF
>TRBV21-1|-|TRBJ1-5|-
TGTGCCAGCAGCAAAATGGGGGGGACAAGGGGAGTCAATCAGCCCCAGCATTTT
CASSKMGGTRGVNQPQHF
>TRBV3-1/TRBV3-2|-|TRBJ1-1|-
TGTGCCAGCAGCCAATCAAGTTTTGAAGCTTTCTTT
CASSQSSFEAFF
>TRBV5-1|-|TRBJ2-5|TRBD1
TGCGCCAGCAGCTCAAGACAGGGTCAAGAGACCCAGTACTTC
CASSSRQGQETQYF